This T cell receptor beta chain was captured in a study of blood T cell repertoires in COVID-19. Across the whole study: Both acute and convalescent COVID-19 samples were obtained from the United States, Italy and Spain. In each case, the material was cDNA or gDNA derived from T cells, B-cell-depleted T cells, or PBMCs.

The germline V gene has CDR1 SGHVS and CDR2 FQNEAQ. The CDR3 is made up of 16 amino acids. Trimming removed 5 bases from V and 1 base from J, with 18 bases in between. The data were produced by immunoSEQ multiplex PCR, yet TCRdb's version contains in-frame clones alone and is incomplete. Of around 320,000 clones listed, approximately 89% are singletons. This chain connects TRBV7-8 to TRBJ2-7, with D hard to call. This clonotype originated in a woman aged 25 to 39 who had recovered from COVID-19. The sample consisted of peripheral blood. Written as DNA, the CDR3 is TGTGCCAGCAGCCAGTTGGAACAGACACTTTCCTACGAGCAGTACTTC. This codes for CASSQLEQTLSYEQYF.